The 17 T cell receptor beta chains given below trace back to one sample, sequenced in a study of blood T cell repertoires in COVID-19. TCRdb's copy holds only in-frame clones and misses some; the assay was immunoSEQ multiplex PCR. This repertoire shows roughly 160,000 clones, around 83% found once; its top ten account for over 0.85%. Sequenced material: peripheral blood. These receptors all stem from a young man with acute or convalescent COVID-19.

The V and J genes are TRBV19 and TRBJ2-3; 8 positions match TRBD2. Germline V CDR1 and CDR2: LNHDA, SQIVND (reference sequence). V lost 6 bases, J lost 2 bases, and 7 bases stayed unmatched. The CDR3 is 15 residues long. This chain's CDR3 is CASRLAGPTTDTQYF. Here the CDR3 DNA reads TGTGCCAGTAGATTAGCGGGGCCAACCACAGATACGCAGTATTTT. Using reference TRBV19 and TRBJ2-3 for the parts outside the CDR3, the full variable domain is DGGITQSPKYLFRKEGQNVTLSCEQNLNHDAMYWYRQDPGQGLRLIYYSQIVNDFQKGDIAEGYSVSREKKESFPLTVTSAQKNPTAFYLCASRLAGPTTDTQYFGPGTRLTVL.

The CDR3 region has the DNA TGTGCCAGCAGTTACTCCGTGGGCAGGATGAACACTGAAGCTTTCTTT. It specifies CASSYSVGRMNTEAFF. The V gene is TRBV6-5, the J gene TRBJ1-1, with unresolved D. CDR3 length: 16 amino acids. Germline CDR1 is MNHEY and CDR2 is SVGAGI. Trimming left V 0 bases short and J 0 bases short, with 11 bases between.

In its sample, this clone was seen a few times. The chain carries TRBV4-1 and TRBJ1-5; the D is unclear. CDR1 is MGHRA and CDR2 is YSYEKL in the germline V gene. This CDR3 spans 16 amino acids. The V end lost 0 bases, the J end lost 3 bases, and 12 bases lay between the germline ends. The CDR3 DNA is TGCGCCAGCAGCCAAGATTTGGGGAGGCTCAATCAGCCCCAGCATTTT. Translated, it gives CASSQDLGRLNQPQHF.

The gene calls are TRBV18 and TRBJ2-3; possible D gene TRBD1, 6 bases. Germline assignment: CDR1 KGHSH and CDR2 LQKENI. This CDR3 region has 15 residues. V lost 2 bases and J lost 4, with 13 bases in between. The CDR3 region is CASSPGGLRADTQYF. CDR3 nucleotide sequence: TGTGCCAGCTCACCAGGGGGCTTGAGGGCAGATACGCAGTATTTT.

The CDR3 reads CASSAGTPGANVLTF. CDR3 nucleotides: TGTGCCAGCTCAGCCGGGACACCTGGGGCCAACGTCCTGACTTTC. This rearrangement joins TRBV18 to TRBJ2-6, with a weak D call TRBD1 (6 bases). The germline V gene has CDR1 KGHSH and CDR2 LQKENI. There are 15 residues in the CDR3. Trimming left V 5 bases short and J 2 bases short, with 10 bases between.

The chain uses TRBV12-3 or TRBV12-4 and TRBJ2-1; D remains unclear. The CDR3 sequence is 12 residues long. Trimming cost V 3 bases and J 5 bases, with 5 bases left between them. The CDR3 DNA sequence: TGTGCCAGCAGTTTCCTAAACAATGAGCAGTTCTTC. Protein: CASSFLNNEQFF.

In DNA, the CDR3 is TGTGCCAGCAGTTTAACTAGCGGGGGGAACAATGAGCAGTTCTTC. Protein product: CASSLTSGGNNEQFF. V and J are TRBV27 and TRBJ2-1, with TRBD2 matching 12 bases. This CDR3 region has 15 residues. Losses at the gene ends were 2 bases for V and 5 bases for J; bases not matched to a gene: 1. CDR1 MNHEY and CDR2 SMNVEV come from the germline V gene (reference sequence).

This chain joins TRBV2 and TRBJ2-1; 7 bases agree with TRBD2. CDR3 length: 14 amino acids. The junction had 3 bases not matched to a gene; V was cut back by 5 bases and J by 2 bases. The germline CDR1 and CDR2 sequences are SNHLY and FYNNEI. As DNA, the CDR3 is TGTGCCAGCAGTCGCCTAGCGGCCTACAATGAGCAGTTCTTC. This translates into CASSRLAAYNEQFF.

The rearrangement uses TRBV6-1 and TRBJ2-3; D gene uncertain. CDR3 size: 15 residues. V lost 2 bases and J 0 bases, leaving 9 bases between the germline ends. Germline values: CDR1 MNHNS, CDR2 SASEGT. This CDR3 is CASSENLGSTDTQYF. The CDR3 coding sequence is TGTGCCAGCAGTGAAAATCTAGGAAGCACAGATACGCAGTATTTT.

V gene TRBV14 combines with J gene TRBJ2-5; possible D gene TRBD1, 6 bases. The CDR3 has 15 amino acids. Germline CDR1 is SGHDN and CDR2 is FVKESK. Trimming pared 3 bases from V and 4 bases from J, leaving 15 bases between. The CDR3 bases are TGTGCCAGCAGCCAGACCCCCTCAGGGGCAGAGACCCAGTACTTC. It encodes CASSQTPSGAETQYF. Combining the CDR3 with reference TRBV14 and TRBJ2-5 gives the whole variable domain EAGVTQFPSHSVIEKGQTVTLRCDPISGHDNLYWYRRVMGKEIKFLLHFVKESKQDESGMPNNRFLAERTGGTYSTLKVQPAELEDSGVYFCASSQTPSGAETQYFGPGTRLLVL.

V gene TRBV7-2 combines with J gene TRBJ2-1, with TRBD2 as a possible D gene (5 bases). The length of the CDR3 is 14 residues. V was shortened by 5 bases and J by 6 bases, with 14 bases between the two germline ends. Per germline, CDR1 SGHTA and CDR2 FQGNSA. CDR3 region: CASSTDGVVNEQFF. Written as DNA, the CDR3 is TGTGCCAGCAGCACAGACGGGGTTGTCAATGAGCAGTTCTTC. The whole variable domain, filled in from reference TRBV7-2 and TRBJ2-1, reads GAGVSQSPSNKVTEKGKDVELRCDPISGHTALYWYRQSLGQGLEFLIYFQGNSAPDKSGLPSDRFSAERTGGSVSTLTIQRTQQEDSAVYLCASSTDGVVNEQFFGPGTRLTVL.

CDR3 DNA: TGTGCCTGGGGCATTTGGGGGCCCAACAATGAGCAGTTCTTC. Encoded protein: CAWGIWGPNNEQFF. The V call is TRBV30, the J call TRBJ2-1; D may be TRBD1 (6 bases). Per the germline V gene, CDR1 is GTSNPN and CDR2 is SVGIG (reference sequence). This CDR3 has 14 residues. Trimming removed 5 bases at V and 5 bases at J, with 16 bases between.

The V gene is TRBV20-1, the J gene TRBJ2-1; TRBD1 is a possible D gene (6 bases). Trimming removed 7 bases at V and 4 bases at J, with 8 bases between. Germline V CDR1 and CDR2: DFQATT, SNEGSKA (reference sequence). This CDR3 is built from 11 residues. CDR3 in amino acids: CSGTEYNEQFF. The DNA of the CDR3 is TGCAGTGGGACAGAGTACAATGAGCAGTTCTTC.

This clone was picked up one time. V usage is TRBV9 and J usage is TRBJ2-7, with 11 bases that match TRBD2. Germline values: CDR1 SGDLS, CDR2 YYNGEE. The CDR3 spans 15 residues. Trimming took 3 bases from V and 2 from J; bases not matched to a gene: 4. CDR3 DNA: TGTGCCAGCAGCGAAGGTAGCGGGGGGGCCTACGAGCAGTACTTC. Translating gives CASSEGSGGAYEQYF.

The rearrangement joins TRBV11-2 to TRBJ2-7, with 11 positions matching TRBD1. V dropped 3 bases and J dropped 2; count of bases not matched to a gene: 0. The CDR3 is 14 amino acids. Looked up from germline, CDR1 is SGHAT and CDR2 is FQNNGV. CDR3 bases: TGTGCCAGCAGCTTGGGACAGGGGGCCTACGAGCAGTACGTC. Protein product: CASSLGQGAYEQYV.

This chain joins TRBV15 and TRBJ2-3, with 9 bases aligning to TRBD1. The CDR3 covers 15 residues. From germline, CDR1 is LNHNV and CDR2 YYDKDF (reference sequence). V lost 5 bases, J lost 4 bases, and 7 bases stayed unmatched. CDR3 region: CATSGDREGADTQYF. CDR3 DNA: TGTGCCACCAGCGGGGACAGGGAAGGGGCAGATACGCAGTATTTT.

The chain couples TRBV4-2 to TRBJ1-5; TRBD1 is a possible D gene (5 bases). V was cut by 1 base and J by 2 bases, with 12 bases left in between. The CDR3 length is 16 residues. The V gene's germline CDR1 is LGHNA and CDR2 YNFKEQ. The CDR3 spells CASSQGHGTGNQPQHF. The CDR3, as DNA: TGTGCCAGCAGCCAAGGGCACGGGACTGGCAATCAGCCCCAGCATTTT.